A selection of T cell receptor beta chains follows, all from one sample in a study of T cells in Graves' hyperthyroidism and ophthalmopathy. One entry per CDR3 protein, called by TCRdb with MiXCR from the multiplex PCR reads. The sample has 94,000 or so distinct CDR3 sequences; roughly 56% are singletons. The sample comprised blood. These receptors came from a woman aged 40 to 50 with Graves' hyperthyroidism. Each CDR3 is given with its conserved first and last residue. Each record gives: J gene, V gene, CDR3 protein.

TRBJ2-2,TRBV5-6,CASSVSPILAFRNTGELFF
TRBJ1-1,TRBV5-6,CASSLPHAGTGFTEAFF
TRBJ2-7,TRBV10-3,CAISELGEQCF
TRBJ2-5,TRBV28,CASSFPTGGETQYF
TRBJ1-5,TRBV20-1,CSAYRDIGDQPQHF
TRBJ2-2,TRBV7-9,CASSPLGSGRPQVGELFF
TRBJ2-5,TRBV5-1,CASSLAIVPSGRAINQETQYF
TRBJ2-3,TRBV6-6,CASSYGYTQYF
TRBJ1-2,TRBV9,CASSQDLQLYGYTF
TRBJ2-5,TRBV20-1,CSARGLAASQETQYF
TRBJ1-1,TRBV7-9,CASRKTGTGDLSEAFF
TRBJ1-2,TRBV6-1,CASSTRQDYGYTF
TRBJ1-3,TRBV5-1,CASRNGQGAIENTIYF
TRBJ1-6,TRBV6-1,CASRQGNNSPLHF
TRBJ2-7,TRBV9,CASSVGVGGSYEQYF
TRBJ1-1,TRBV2,CASSEEGEATEAFF
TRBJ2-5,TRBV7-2,CASSFGGAGGGTRETQYF
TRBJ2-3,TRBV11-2,CASSLMGGPDTQYF
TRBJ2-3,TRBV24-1,CATSDWSSKDTQYF
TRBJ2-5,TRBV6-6,CASSYSMSTTGTWTQYF
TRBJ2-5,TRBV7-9,CASSLGGSETQYF
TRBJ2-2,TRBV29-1,CSVSTGGRELFF
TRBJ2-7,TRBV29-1,CSVTSGRIYEQYF
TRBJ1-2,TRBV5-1,CASSLKQGYGYTF
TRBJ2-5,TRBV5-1,CASSGNSPGGGETQYF
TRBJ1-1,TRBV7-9,CASSAQTGAGNTEAFF
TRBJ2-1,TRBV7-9,CASSRTLLEQFF
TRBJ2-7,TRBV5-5,CASSLGPWDEQYF
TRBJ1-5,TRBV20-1,CSAATGGQPQHF